These T cell receptor beta chains were read from a single sample in a study of T-cell memory formation after mild COVID-19. MiXCR, run by TCRdb on the 5' RACE reads, gives a single entry per CDR3 protein. Seen here are a few hundred thousand distinct CDR3 sequences, about 20% observed once, and the top ten hold roughly 21%. Input material: PBMCs or a T cell subset sorted from them (not recorded which). Receptors originate from a man aged 18 to 30 who had mild COVID-19 (a few samples of this study predate the infection). Cell type and time point are not known. Each CDR3 is given with its conserved first and last residue. D genes are given only for firm matches. The listing skips clone size in some rows; elsewhere it reads once, few, many or a size class.

>TRBV18|.|.|TRBJ2-5
TGTGCCAGCTCACCAAACCAAGGGGAGACCCAGTACTTC
CASSPNQGETQYF
>TRBV7-9|.|few|TRBJ1-2
TGTGCCAGCAGGCAGGGATCATATGGCTACACCTTC
CASRQGSYGYTF
>TRBV5-1|.|few|TRBJ2-2
TGCGCCAGCAGCTTGGGGACTCTGAACACCGGGGAGCTGTTTTTT
CASSLGTLNTGELFF
>TRBV27|.|few|TRBJ1-1
TGTGCCAGCAGCCCCATGGAGGGGGGGAACACTGAAGCTTTCTTT
CASSPMEGGNTEAFF
>TRBV7-2|.|many|TRBJ2-5
TGTGCCAGCAGCTTTTACCAAGAGACCCAGTACTTC
CASSFYQETQYF
>TRBV12-3/TRBV12-4|.|many|TRBJ1-6
TGTGCCAGCAGTCCTGGGGACGGGGCCTATAATTCACCCCTCCACTTT
CASSPGDGAYNSPLHF
>TRBV7-9|.|.|TRBJ1-6
TGTGCCAGCAGCTCCCGACCATGGGGTTCACCCCTCCACTTT
CASSSRPWGSPLHF
>TRBV4-3|.|few|TRBJ2-1
TGCGCCAGCAGCATGAGGGGGTCCACCTACAATGAGCAGTTCTTC
CASSMRGSTYNEQFF
>TRBV12-3/TRBV12-4|.|many|TRBJ1-1
TGTGCCAGCAGATCGGGAACTGAAGCTTTCTTT
CASRSGTEAFF
>TRBV20-1|.|few|TRBJ1-1
TGCAGTGCGGGCCGAAGGGGGGAGGATGACACTGAAGCTTTCTTT
CSAGRRGEDDTEAFF
>TRBV12-3/TRBV12-4|.|many|TRBJ2-2
TGTGCCAGCAGTCCCGTAGGGGGTCGGGATCCCGGGGAGCTGTTTTTT
CASSPVGGRDPGELFF
>TRBV7-9|TRBD1|few|TRBJ2-1
TGTGCCAGCAGCCCACGGGACAGCCACTCCTACAATGAGCAGTTCTTC
CASSPRDSHSYNEQFF
>TRBV27|TRBD2|few|TRBJ2-1
TGTGCCAGCACCTCGTGGGGGCGGGGGGGATACAATGAGCAGTTCTTC
CASTSWGRGGYNEQFF
>TRBV20-1|TRBD1|.|TRBJ1-2
TGCAGTGCTCGGTACGGACAGGCCTATGGCTACACCTTC
CSARYGQAYGYTF
>TRBV11-1|.|.|TRBJ2-2
TGTGCCAGCAGCTTAATTCCAGCCGGGGAGCTGTTTTTT
CASSLIPAGELFF
>TRBV20-1|.|many|TRBJ2-3
TGCAGTGCTGGTAACCCGACCGGGACCACAGATACGCAGTATTTT
CSAGNPTGTTDTQYF
>TRBV7-9|TRBD1|.|TRBJ2-7
TGTGCCAGCAGCTCGCAGGGGGCTAGACACGAGCAGTACTTC
CASSSQGARHEQYF
>TRBV18|.|.|TRBJ1-2
TGTGCCAGCTCACCACCGCTTCTTGGCTACACCTTC
CASSPPLLGYTF
>TRBV5-1|.|.|TRBJ2-1
TGCGCCAGCAGCACGGGGGCTAACCTTGAGCAGTTCTTC
CASSTGANLEQFF
>TRBV4-2|.|.|TRBJ1-2
TGTGCCAGCAGCCAAGCGGACGTCTTCGGGGGCTATGGCTACACCTTC
CASSQADVFGGYGYTF
>TRBV7-9|.|few|TRBJ2-3
TGTGCCAGCAGCTTTGACAGCTATACGCAGTATTTT
CASSFDSYTQYF
>TRBV10-3|.|few|TRBJ1-1
TGTGCCATCAGTGGCCAGGTGAACACTGAAGCTTTCTTT
CAISGQVNTEAFF
>TRBV18|TRBD2|few|TRBJ2-3
TGTGCCAGCTCACCGGGACTAGCAGATACGCAGTATTTT
CASSPGLADTQYF
>TRBV6-1|.|.|TRBJ2-4
TGTGCCAGCAGGACGGGACCCACCACGAGATACATTCAGTACTTC
CASRTGPTTRYIQYF
>TRBV20-1|TRBD1|few|TRBJ1-4
TGCAGTGCTAGAGATTGGGGGACAGTGGACGAAAAACTGTTTTTT
CSARDWGTVDEKLFF
>TRBV20-1|.|few|TRBJ1-1
TGCAGTGCTAGAGATCTCTACGGGAATTTGTACACTGAAGCTTTCTTT
CSARDLYGNLYTEAFF
>TRBV6-5|.|.|TRBJ2-2
TGTGCCAGCGGGCCGCCACAGGGCCGGGGCGGGGAGCTGTTTTTT
CASGPPQGRGGELFF
>TRBV2|.|few|TRBJ2-7
TGTGCCAGCAGTGAAGTTCAGGTTCGCGAGCAGTACTTC
CASSEVQVREQYF
>TRBV7-9|.|few|TRBJ2-3
TGTGCCAGCAGCTTTTTTGGCACAGATACGCAGTATTTT
CASSFFGTDTQYF
>TRBV28|.|.|TRBJ1-4
TGTGCCAGCAGACCGGGAGGAGGTGAAAAACTGTTTTTT
CASRPGGGEKLFF
>TRBV2|.|.|TRBJ2-7
TGTGCCAGCACCGAAGGGAACAGGGCCTACGAGCAGTACTTC
CASTEGNRAYEQYF
>TRBV6-2/TRBV6-3|.|few|TRBJ1-4
TGTGCCAGCAGTTACCGACCGATTGCAACTAATGAAAAACTGTTTTTT
CASSYRPIATNEKLFF
>TRBV7-9|.|once|TRBJ1-1
TGTGCCAGCAGCTTAGGGTTCGGGTTGGTGAACACTGAAGCTTTCTTT
CASSLGFGLVNTEAFF
>TRBV27|.|.|TRBJ1-2
TGTGCCAGCAGTCTTACAGGTCTGGTCTATGGCTACACCTTC
CASSLTGLVYGYTF
>TRBV24-1|TRBD1|.|TRBJ2-3
TGTGCCACCAGTGACTCCGGGACAGGGATTCCAGATACGCAGTATTTT
CATSDSGTGIPDTQYF
>TRBV5-1|.|few|TRBJ2-2
TGCGCCAGCAGCTTGCGGACAGTGACCACCGGGGAGCTGTTTTTT
CASSLRTVTTGELFF